This T cell receptor beta chain was found in a study of technical replicates of blood from a few donors. Trimming shortened V by 4 bases and J by 2 bases, and 12 bases separated the two germline ends. The CDR3 loop spans 14 amino acids. CDR1 is MNHEY and CDR2 is SVGAGI in the germline V gene. The method was immunoSEQ multiplex PCR; TCRdb's version includes in-frame clones alone and lacks a portion of them. The sample has about 78,000 clones, just under 95% seen once. Sequencing used T cells isolated from PBMCs. This receptor was identified in a human donor in good health. The V gene is TRBV6-5, the J gene TRBJ2-7; possibly TRBD2 for D (5 bases). The DNA of the CDR3 is TGTGCCAGCAGTTTGGACTGGGTCGCCTACGAGCAGTACTTC. Translated, it gives CASSLDWVAYEQYF.